The rows below give T cell receptor beta chains drawn from one sample of a study of shared clonotypes between healthy human individuals. Libraries were prepared by immunoSEQ multiplex PCR; TCRdb keeps only in-frame clonotypes and omits some of them. Among 950,000 to 1,100,000 clones listed, approximately 80% were seen once. What was sequenced was memory CD4+ T cells from PBMCs. Every receptor here comes from a man between 18 and 35 years old in good health. Some clones in this sample may be carry-over from other donors' samples. CDR3s include the opening cysteine and the closing phenylalanine or tryptophan. Fields, in order: V gene, D gene, CDR3 protein. A D gene is named only where the DNA matches it firmly.

>TRBV7-3|TRBD2
CASSATSGGYNEQFF
>TRBV7-2|TRBD2
CASSATFAGAGNEQFF
>TRBV6-1|.
CASRPAILAYGYTF
>TRBV6-5|TRBD1
CASRTPGGQETQYF
>TRBV5-1|TRBD1
CASSIGTGRPGELFF
>TRBV18|TRBD1
CASSSGTGGTGELFF
>TRBV5-4|TRBD2
CASSSLAGNGQETQYF
>TRBV5-1|TRBD1
CASSSGTGNYEQYF
>TRBV12-5|TRBD2
CASGLVTSGSLFF
>TRBV4-1|.
CASSRQGSLNYEQYF
>TRBV18|TRBD2
CASSAGTSRFYEQYF
>TRBV4-3|TRBD2
CASSLGAGVDEQFF
>TRBV18|TRBD2
CASSPSTSGTSSYNEQFF
>TRBV4-1|TRBD1
CASSQKTGVGNTIYF
>TRBV28|TRBD1
CAGGTGKSYGYTF
>TRBV7-9|.
CASSIRDQRGEKLFF